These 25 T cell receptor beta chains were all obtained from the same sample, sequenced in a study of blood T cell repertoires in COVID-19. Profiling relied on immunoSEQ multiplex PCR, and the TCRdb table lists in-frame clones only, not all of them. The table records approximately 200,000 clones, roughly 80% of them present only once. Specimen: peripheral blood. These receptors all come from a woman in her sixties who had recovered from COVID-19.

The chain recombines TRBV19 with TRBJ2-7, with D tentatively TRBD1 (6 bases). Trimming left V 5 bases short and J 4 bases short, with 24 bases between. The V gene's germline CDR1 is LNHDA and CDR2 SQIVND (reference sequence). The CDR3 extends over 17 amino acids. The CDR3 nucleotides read TGTGCCAGTAGTGCTCCTTTCCCACAGGGAAGGTATTACGAGCAGTACTTC. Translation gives CASSAPFPQGRYYEQYF.

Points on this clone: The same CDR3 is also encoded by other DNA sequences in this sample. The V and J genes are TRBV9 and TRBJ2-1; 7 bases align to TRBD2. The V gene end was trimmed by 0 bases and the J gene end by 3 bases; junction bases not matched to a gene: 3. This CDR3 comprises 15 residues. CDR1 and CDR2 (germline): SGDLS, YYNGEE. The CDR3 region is CASSVGGGSYNEQFF. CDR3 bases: TGTGCCAGCAGCGTAGGCGGGGGTAGCTACAATGAGCAGTTCTTC.

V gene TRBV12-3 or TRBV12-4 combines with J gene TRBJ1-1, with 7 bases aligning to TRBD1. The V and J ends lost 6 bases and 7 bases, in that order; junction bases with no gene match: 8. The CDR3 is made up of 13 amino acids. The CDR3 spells CASRWTGWGEAFF. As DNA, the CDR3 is TGTGCCAGCAGATGGACAGGTTGGGGTGAAGCTTTCTTT.

CDR3 bases: TGTGCCAGCAGCCTAATGAGCGGGGGAAACTACGAGCAGTACTTC. As protein: CASSLMSGGNYEQYF. The genes are TRBV6-4 and TRBJ2-7, with 8 bases that match TRBD2. V lost 6 bases and J lost 3; bases outside the gene matches: 10. Germline V gives CDR1 MRHNA, CDR2 SNTAGT. The length of the CDR3 is 15 residues.

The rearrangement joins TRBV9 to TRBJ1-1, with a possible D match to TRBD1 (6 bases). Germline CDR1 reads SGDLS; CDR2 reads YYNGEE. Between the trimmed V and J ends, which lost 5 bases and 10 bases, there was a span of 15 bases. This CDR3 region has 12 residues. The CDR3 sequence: CASRVDRRGAFF. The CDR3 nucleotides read TGTGCCAGCAGGGTGGACAGACGGGGAGCTTTCTTT.

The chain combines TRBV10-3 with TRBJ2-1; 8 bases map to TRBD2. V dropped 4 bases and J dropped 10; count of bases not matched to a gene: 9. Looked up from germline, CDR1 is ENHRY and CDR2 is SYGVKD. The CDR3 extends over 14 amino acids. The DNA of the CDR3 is TGTGCCATCAGTGCCCCAGCGGGGGCCAGGGAGCAGTTCTTC. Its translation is CAISAPAGAREQFF.

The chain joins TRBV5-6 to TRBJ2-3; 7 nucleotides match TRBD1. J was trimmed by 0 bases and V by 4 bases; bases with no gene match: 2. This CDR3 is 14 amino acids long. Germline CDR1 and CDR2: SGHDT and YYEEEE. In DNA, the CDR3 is TGTGCCAGCAGCATACAGGGGAGCACAGATACGCAGTATTTT. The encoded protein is CASSIQGSTDTQYF.

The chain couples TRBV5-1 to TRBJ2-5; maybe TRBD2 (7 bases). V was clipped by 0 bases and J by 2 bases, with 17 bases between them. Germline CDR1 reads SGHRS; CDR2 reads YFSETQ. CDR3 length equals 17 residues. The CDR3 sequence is CASSLASGASGQETQYF. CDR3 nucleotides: TGCGCCAGCAGCTTGGCCTCGGGGGCTAGCGGACAAGAGACCCAGTACTTC.

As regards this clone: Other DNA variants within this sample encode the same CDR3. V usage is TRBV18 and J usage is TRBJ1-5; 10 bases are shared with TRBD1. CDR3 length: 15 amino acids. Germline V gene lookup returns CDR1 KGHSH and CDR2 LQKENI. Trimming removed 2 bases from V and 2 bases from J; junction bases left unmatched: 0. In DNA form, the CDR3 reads TGTGCCAGCTCACCAGGGACAGGGGGCAATCAGCCCCAGCATTTT. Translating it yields CASSPGTGGNQPQHF.

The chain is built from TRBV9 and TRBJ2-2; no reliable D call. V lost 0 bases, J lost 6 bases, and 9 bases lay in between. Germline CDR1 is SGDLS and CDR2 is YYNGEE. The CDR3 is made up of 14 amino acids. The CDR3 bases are TGTGCCAGCAGCGTAGTCCTTGGAGCCGGGGAGCTGTTTTTT. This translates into CASSVVLGAGELFF.

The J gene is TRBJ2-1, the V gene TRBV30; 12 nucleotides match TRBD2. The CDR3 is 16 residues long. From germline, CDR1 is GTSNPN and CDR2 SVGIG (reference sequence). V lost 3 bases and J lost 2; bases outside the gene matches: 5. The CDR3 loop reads CAWRGTSGYTYNEQFF. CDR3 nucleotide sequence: TGTGCCTGGAGAGGGACTAGCGGGTACACCTACAATGAGCAGTTCTTC.

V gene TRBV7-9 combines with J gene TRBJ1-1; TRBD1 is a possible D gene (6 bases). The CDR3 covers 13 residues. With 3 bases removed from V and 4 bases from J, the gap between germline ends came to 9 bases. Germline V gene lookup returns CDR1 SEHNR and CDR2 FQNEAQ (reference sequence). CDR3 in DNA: TGTGCCAGCAGCTTCCGGGGGGCCACTGAAGCTTTCTTT. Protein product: CASSFRGATEAFF.

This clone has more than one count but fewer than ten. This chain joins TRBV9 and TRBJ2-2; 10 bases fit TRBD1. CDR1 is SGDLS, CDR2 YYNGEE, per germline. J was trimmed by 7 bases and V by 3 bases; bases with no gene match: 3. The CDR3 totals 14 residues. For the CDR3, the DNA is TGTGCCAGCAGCGGGGACAGGGGCATCGGGGAGCTGTTTTTT. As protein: CASSGDRGIGELFF.

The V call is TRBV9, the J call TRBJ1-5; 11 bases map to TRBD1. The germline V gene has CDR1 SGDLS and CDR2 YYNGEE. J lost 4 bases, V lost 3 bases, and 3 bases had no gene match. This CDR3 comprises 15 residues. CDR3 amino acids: CASSAGDRGNQPQHF. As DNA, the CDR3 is TGTGCCAGCAGCGCCGGGGACAGGGGGAATCAGCCCCAGCATTTT.

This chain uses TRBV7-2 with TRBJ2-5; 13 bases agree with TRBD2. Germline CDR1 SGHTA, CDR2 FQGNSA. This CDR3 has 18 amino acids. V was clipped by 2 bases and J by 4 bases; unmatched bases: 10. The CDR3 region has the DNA TGTGCCAGCAGCTTACTACGACTAGCGGGGGGCGTGGGAGAGACCCAGTACTTC. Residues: CASSLLRLAGGVGETQYF.

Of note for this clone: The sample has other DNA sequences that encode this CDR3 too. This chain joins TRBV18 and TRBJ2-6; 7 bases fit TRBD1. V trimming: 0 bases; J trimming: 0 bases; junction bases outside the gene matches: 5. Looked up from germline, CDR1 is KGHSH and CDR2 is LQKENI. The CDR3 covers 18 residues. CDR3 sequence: CASSPPGQVNSGANVLTF. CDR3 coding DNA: TGTGCCAGCTCACCACCCGGACAGGTAAACTCTGGGGCCAACGTCCTGACTTTC. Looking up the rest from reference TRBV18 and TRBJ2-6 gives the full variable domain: NAGVMQNPRHLVRRRGQEARLRCSPMKGHSHVYWYRQLPEEGLKFMVYLQKENIIDESGMPKERFSAEFPKEGPSILRIQQVVRGDSAAYFCASSPPGQVNSGANVLTFGAGSRLTVL.

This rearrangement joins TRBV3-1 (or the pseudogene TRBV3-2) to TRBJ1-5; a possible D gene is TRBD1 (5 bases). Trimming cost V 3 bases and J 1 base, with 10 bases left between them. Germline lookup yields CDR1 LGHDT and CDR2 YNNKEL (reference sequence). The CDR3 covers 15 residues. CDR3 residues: CASSQGPGSNQPQHF. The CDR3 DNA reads TGTGCCAGCAGCCAGGGGCCAGGGAGCAATCAGCCCCAGCATTTT.

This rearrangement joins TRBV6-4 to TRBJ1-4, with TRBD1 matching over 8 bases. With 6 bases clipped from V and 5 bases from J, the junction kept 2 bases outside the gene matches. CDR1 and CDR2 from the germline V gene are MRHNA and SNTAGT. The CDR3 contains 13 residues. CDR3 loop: CASSRDRNEKLFF. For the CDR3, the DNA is TGTGCCAGCAGCCGGGACAGGAATGAAAAACTGTTTTTT.

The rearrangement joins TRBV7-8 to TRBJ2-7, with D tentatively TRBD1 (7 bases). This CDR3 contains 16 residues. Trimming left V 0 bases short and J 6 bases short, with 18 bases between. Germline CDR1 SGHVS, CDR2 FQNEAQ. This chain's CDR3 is CASSLAGRGRFSEQYF. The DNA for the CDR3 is TGTGCCAGCAGCTTAGCGGGCAGGGGGAGGTTCAGCGAGCAGTACTTC.

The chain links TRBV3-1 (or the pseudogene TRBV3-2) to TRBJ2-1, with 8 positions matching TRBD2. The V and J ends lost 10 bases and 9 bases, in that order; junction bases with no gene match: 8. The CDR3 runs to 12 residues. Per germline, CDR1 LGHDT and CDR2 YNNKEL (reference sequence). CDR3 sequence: CATGGGHGEQFF. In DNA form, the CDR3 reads TGTGCCACCGGGGGGGGGCATGGTGAGCAGTTCTTC.

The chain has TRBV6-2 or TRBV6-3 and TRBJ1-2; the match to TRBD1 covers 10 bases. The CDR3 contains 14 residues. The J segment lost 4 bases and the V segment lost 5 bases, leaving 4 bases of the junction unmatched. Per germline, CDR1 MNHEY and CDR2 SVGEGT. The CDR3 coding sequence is TGTGCCAGCAGTCGAGGGACAGGGGCCTATGGCTACACCTTC. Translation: CASSRGTGAYGYTF.

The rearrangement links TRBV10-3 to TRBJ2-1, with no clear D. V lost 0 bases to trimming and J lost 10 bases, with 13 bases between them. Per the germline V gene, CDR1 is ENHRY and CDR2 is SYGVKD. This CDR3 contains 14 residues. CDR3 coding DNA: TGTGCCATCAGTGAGTCGACTGGCCTTGGAGAGCAGTTCTTC. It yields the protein CAISESTGLGEQFF.

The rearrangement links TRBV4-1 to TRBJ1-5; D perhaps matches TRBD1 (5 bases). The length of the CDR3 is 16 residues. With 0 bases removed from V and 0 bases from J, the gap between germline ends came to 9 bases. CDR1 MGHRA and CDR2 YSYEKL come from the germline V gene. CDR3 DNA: TGCGCCAGCAGCCAAGACGCGGGGACTAGCAATCAGCCCCAGCATTTT. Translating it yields CASSQDAGTSNQPQHF.

The CDR3 is CASSPPGTVSYEQYF. CDR3 bases: TGTGCCAGCTCACCACCTGGGACAGTCTCCTACGAGCAGTACTTC. The genes are TRBV18 and TRBJ2-7; 7 positions match TRBD1. Germline V lookup: CDR1 KGHSH, CDR2 LQKENI. This CDR3 is built from 15 residues. The V and J ends lost 0 bases and 0 bases, in that order; junction bases with no gene match: 2.

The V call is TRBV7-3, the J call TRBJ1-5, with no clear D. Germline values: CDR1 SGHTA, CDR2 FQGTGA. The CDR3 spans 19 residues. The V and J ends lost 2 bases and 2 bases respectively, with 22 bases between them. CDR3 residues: CASSLETGQRLSCNQPQHF. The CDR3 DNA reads TGTGCCAGCAGCTTAGAGACGGGTCAACGACTATCTTGCAATCAGCCCCAGCATTTT. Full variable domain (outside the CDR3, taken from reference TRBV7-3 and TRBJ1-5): GAGVSQTPSNKVTEKGKYVELRCDPISGHTALYWYRQSLGQGPEFLIYFQGTGAADDSGLPNDRFFAVRPEGSVSTLKIQRTERGDSAVYLCASSLETGQRLSCNQPQHFGDGTRLSIL.